This T cell receptor beta chain was sequenced in a study of blood T cells in healthy people across ages. Sample-barcoded 5' priming and a J-beta primer mix drove a second PCR of about 7 to 11 cycles. Via MiXCR, TCRdb re-called the 5' RACE reads, giving one row per CDR3 protein. The data hold roughly 1 million distinct CDR3 sequences, with 20% to 25% observed a single time. Points from the study as a whole: Donor CMV status, an unknown factor, possibly confounded changes in expanded clonotypes.

Remarks on this clonotype: Its antigen is still unknown.

These same records also appear under a second study, on T cells of mothers and their children. This second study says: At a rate of around 1.4 ug per 15 ul, cDNA synthesis received all of the extracted RNA. For the second PCR, the M1S primer put in sample barcodes and 2-4 random nucleotides.

The sequence derives from a girl aged 2-10 years in good health. The sequencing input was blood.

The DNA for the CDR3 is TGTGCCAGCAGCTTTCCCTCGGCAGATAATGAAAAACTGTTTTTT. Protein sequence: CASSFPSADNEKLFF. The chain carries TRBV11-3 and TRBJ1-4; D is undetermined. CDR3 length equals 15 residues. V lost 3 bases and J 4 bases, leaving 12 bases between the germline ends. Germline V gene data show CDR1 as SGHNT and CDR2 as YENEEA.